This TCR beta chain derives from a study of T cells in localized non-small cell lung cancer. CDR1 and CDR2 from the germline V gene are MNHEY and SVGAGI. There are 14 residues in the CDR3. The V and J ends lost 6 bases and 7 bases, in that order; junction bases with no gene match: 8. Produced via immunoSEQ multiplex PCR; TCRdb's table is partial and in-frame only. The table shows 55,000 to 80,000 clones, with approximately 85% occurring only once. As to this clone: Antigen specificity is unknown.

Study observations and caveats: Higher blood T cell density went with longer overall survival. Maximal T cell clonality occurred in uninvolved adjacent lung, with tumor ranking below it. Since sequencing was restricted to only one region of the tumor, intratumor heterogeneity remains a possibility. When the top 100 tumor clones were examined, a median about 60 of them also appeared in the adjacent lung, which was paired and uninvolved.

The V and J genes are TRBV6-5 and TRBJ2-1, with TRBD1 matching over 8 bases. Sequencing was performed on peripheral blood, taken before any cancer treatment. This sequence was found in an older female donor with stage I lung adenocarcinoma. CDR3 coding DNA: TGTGCCAGCAGACAGGGACAGGCGAATAATGAGCAGTTCTTC. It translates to CASRQGQANNEQFF.